Following are 4 T cell receptor beta chains from one sample sequenced in a study of regulatory T cells in long-lasting Graves disease. Regarding time point: persistent/refractory GD, antithyroid drugs over 5 years with positive TRAb. There was RNA extracted from PBMCs, and the TCR library was made from it. Building of the TCR beta libraries involved iRepertoire HTBI primers and Arm-PCR of CDR3 regions. TCRdb processed the multiplex PCR reads anew with MiXCR; each CDR3 protein has one entry. The sample holds 400,000 or so distinct CDR3 sequences, more than 20% seen once. Sequences were derived from peripheral blood mononuclear cells (PBMCs), sampled when the disease was refractory, from a patient treated with antithyroid drugs. These receptor sequences come from a female donor with Graves disease.

This clonotype was observed at least ten times. The chain couples TRBV7-2 to TRBJ1-4; the match to TRBD1 covers 9 bases. Germline lookup yields CDR1 SGHTA and CDR2 FQGNSA. CDR3 length equals 15 residues. V lost 1 base to trimming and J lost 8 bases; unmatched junction nucleotides: 5. CDR3 coding DNA: TGTGCCAGCAGCTTAGTGGGACAGGGACGGGAAAAACTGTTTTTT. Its protein product is CASSLVGQGREKLFF.

In this sample, this clonotype is medium-sized (0.01 to 0.1%). This sequence joins TRBV28 and TRBJ2-5; 10 bases match TRBD2. CDR1 MDHEN and CDR2 SYDVKM come from the germline V gene. The CDR3 consists of 16 residues. The junction had 7 bases not matched to a gene; V was cut back by 1 base and J by 5 bases. The CDR3 is CASSLYRAGGPETQYF. In DNA form, the CDR3 reads TGTGCCAGCAGTTTATACCGAGCGGGAGGGCCGGAGACCCAGTACTTC.

The chain has TRBV20-1 and TRBJ1-6; maybe TRBD1 (5 bases). The germline CDR1 and CDR2 sequences are DFQATT and SNEGSKA (reference sequence). The CDR3 covers 14 residues. V shed 0 bases and J shed 10 bases, with 13 bases lying between them. In nucleotides, the CDR3 is TGCAGTGCTAGAGAGGAGGGGTGGGACTCACCCCTCCACTTT. This codes for CSAREEGWDSPLHF.

This clonotype was counted ten times or more. The gene calls are TRBV28 and TRBJ1-5; 7 positions agree with TRBD1. The CDR3 has 15 amino acids. Germline V gene lookup returns CDR1 MDHEN and CDR2 SYDVKM. V dropped 5 bases and J dropped 7; count of bases not matched to a gene: 11. This CDR3 is CASSTGEVGKQPQHF. CDR3 nucleotides: TGTGCCAGCAGTACAGGGGAGGTGGGGAAACAGCCCCAGCATTTT.